The clone carrying this T cell receptor (beta chain) was seen repeatedly, ten times or more. Its antigen is not identified. The sample belongs to a study of neurological immune-mediated disorders. Regarding the study as a whole: The greatest degree of TCR clonal expansion was observed in HTLV-1-associated myelopathy, with the lowest in multiple sclerosis, below that of healthy controls. Phylogenetic grouping assigned the repertoires of 18 of 34 multiple sclerosis patients to one related-CDR3 cluster, which constitutes a possible signature.

5'RACE employing 10-nucleotide random UMIs yielded the cDNA. Each CDR3 protein gets one entry after TCRdb re-called the 5' RACE reads with MiXCR. The sample lists over 45,000 distinct CDR3 sequences, approximately 3% occurring once. V was clipped by 4 bases and J by 0 bases, with 4 bases between them. Germline CDR1 reads SGHRS; CDR2 reads YFSETQ. The CDR3 length is 13 residues. The sequencing input was PBMCs. V usage is TRBV5-1 and J usage is TRBJ2-2; no clear D. This sequence was found in a woman aged 45-60 years with multiple sclerosis. The DNA for the CDR3 is TGCGCCAGCAGCGGAGCGAACACCGGGGAGCTGTTTTTT. Translating gives CASSGANTGELFF.